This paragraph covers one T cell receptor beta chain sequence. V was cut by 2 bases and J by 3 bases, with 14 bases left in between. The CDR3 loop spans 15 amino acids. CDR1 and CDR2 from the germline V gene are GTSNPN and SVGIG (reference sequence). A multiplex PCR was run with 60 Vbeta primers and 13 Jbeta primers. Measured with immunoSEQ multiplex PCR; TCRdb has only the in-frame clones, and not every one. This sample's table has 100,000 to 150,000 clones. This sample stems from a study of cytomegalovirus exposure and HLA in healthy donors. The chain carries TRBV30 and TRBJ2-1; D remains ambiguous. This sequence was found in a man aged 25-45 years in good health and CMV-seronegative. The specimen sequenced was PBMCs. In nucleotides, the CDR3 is TGTGCCTGGAGTATCCAGATCACCTTCTACAATGAGCAGTTCTTC. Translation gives CAWSIQITFYNEQFF. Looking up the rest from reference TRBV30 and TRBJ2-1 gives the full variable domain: SQTIHQWPATLVQPVGSPLSLECTVEGTSNPNLYWYRQAAGRGLQLLFYSVGIGQISSEVPQNLSASRPQDRQFILSSKKLLLSDSGFYLCAWSIQITFYNEQFFGPGTRLTVL.